Below, 17 T cell receptor beta chains from the same sample are listed, as sequenced in a study. TCRdb re-analysed the RT-PCR reads in MiXCR, keeping a single row per CDR3 protein. The data contain hundreds of thousands of distinct CDR3 sequences, approximately 15% of them singletons. Material: memory CD4+ T cells from blood. The source of these receptors is a female donor in good health, serving as a healthy control.

This clonotype was found many times. The rearrangement links TRBV4-3 to TRBJ1-2; TRBD1 agrees at 8 bases. Trimming removed 1 base from V and 6 bases from J; junction bases left unmatched: 7. The length of the CDR3 is 15 residues. Looked up from germline, CDR1 is LGHNA and CDR2 is YSLEER. This chain's CDR3 is CASSQAGGALDGYTF. The CDR3, as DNA: TGCGCCAGCAGCCAAGCAGGGGGCGCGTTGGATGGCTACACCTTC.

This clonotype has ten or more counts. Relative to the germline gene, one junction end is altered; a read error may explain this. This rearrangement joins TRBV15 to TRBJ1-1; maybe TRBD1 (5 bases). This CDR3 has 12 residues. Germline CDR1 reads LNHNV; CDR2 reads YYDKDF (reference sequence). The CDR3 is CATSRDRIGTVF. In DNA form, the CDR3 reads TGTGCCACCAGCAGAGATCGGATTGGGACCGTCTTT.

This clonotype has ten or more counts. This chain joins TRBV7-3 and TRBJ2-1; the D is unclear. The CDR3 consists of 14 residues. Trimming cost V 2 bases and J 9 bases, with 14 bases left between them. Germline CDR1 and CDR2: SGHTA and FQGTGA. DNA for the CDR3: TGTGCCAGCAGCTTATCCCCTTCCCGTGGTGAGCAGTTCTTC. Protein sequence: CASSLSPSRGEQFF.

This chain links TRBV5-1 with TRBJ2-1; D gene uncertain. Germline V CDR1 and CDR2: SGHRS, YFSETQ. The V and J ends lost 6 bases and 4 bases respectively, with 11 bases between them. CDR3 size: 13 residues. The CDR3 DNA reads as TGCGCCAGCACCCTGGCCGAGTACAATGAGCAGTTCTTC. Translation: CASTLAEYNEQFF.

This clonotype turned up a few times. The genes are TRBV2 and TRBJ2-1; tentative D call: TRBD2 (6 bases). This CDR3 spans 14 amino acids. The germline V and J ends were trimmed by 6 bases and 4 bases, with 13 bases remaining between them. The germline V gene encodes CDR1 SNHLY and CDR2 FYNNEI. The CDR3 reads CASRRGLVYNEQFF. The CDR3 nucleotides read TGTGCCAGCAGGAGGGGACTCGTGTACAATGAGCAGTTCTTC.

There are many counts of this clonotype. The chain links TRBV6-5 to TRBJ2-1; 11 positions match TRBD2. The germline V gene has CDR1 MNHEY and CDR2 SVGAGI. J gave up 14 bases and V 9 bases, and 15 bases lay outside the gene matches. The CDR3 is 14 amino acids. CDR3: CARQTSGNRFLKFF. In DNA form, the CDR3 reads TGTGCCAGACAGACTAGCGGGAATCGGTTTTTGAAGTTCTTC.

Many counts were recorded for this clonotype. This chain connects TRBV5-6 to TRBJ2-2; 10 bases map to TRBD1. The ends lost 5 bases at V and 8 bases at J; junction bases unmatched: 9. Per germline, CDR1 SGHDT and CDR2 YYEEEE. The CDR3 covers 15 residues. The CDR3 sequence is CASRRQGALRGELFF. CDR3 in DNA: TGTGCCAGCAGGAGACAGGGGGCACTTCGGGGGGAGCTGTTTTTT.

CDR3 residues: CARGDRVHGYTF. CDR3 coding DNA: TGTGCCAGGGGAGACAGGGTCCATGGCTACACCTTC. J is TRBJ1-2 and V is TRBV28, with 7 bases aligning to TRBD1. V lost 9 bases to trimming and J lost 6 bases; unmatched junction nucleotides: 7. The germline V gene has CDR1 MDHEN and CDR2 SYDVKM. This CDR3 is 12 amino acids long.

The rearrangement uses TRBV20-1 and TRBJ1-1; D might be TRBD1 (5 bases). V lost 3 bases and J 4 bases, leaving 12 bases between the germline ends. The CDR3 runs to 13 residues. Germline CDR1 is DFQATT and CDR2 is SNEGSKA (reference sequence). CDR3 in DNA: TGCAGTGCTAGTCGGGGGTTGGGCACTGAAGCTTTCTTT. Its translation is CSASRGLGTEAFF.

This clonotype was observed a few times. The rearrangement links TRBV5-6 to TRBJ2-7, with TRBD1 matching over 7 bases. The ends lost 4 bases at V and 2 bases at J; junction bases unmatched: 6. This CDR3 is built from 14 residues. Germline CDR1 and CDR2: SGHDT and YYEEEE. The CDR3: CASSPGQRPYEQYF. The CDR3 nucleotides are TGTGCCAGCAGCCCGGGACAGAGACCCTACGAGCAGTACTTC.

The genes are TRBV6-1 and TRBJ1-2; 9 bases match TRBD1. Germline CDR1 reads MNHNS; CDR2 reads SASEGT. The ends lost 4 bases at V and 1 base at J; junction bases unmatched: 10. There are 17 residues in the CDR3. The CDR3 bases are TGTGCCAGCAGTGGAAAACCGGGACAGGGCTTTAACTATGGCTACACCTTC. Protein sequence: CASSGKPGQGFNYGYTF.

There are a few counts of this clonotype. This chain links TRBV28 with TRBJ1-2, with unresolved D. Trimming cost V 7 bases and J 8 bases, with 20 bases left between them. Per germline, CDR1 MDHEN and CDR2 SYDVKM. This CDR3 is 14 amino acids long. The CDR3 region is CASIKEDQSQGYTF. CDR3 coding DNA: TGTGCCAGCATCAAGGAGGACCAGAGTCAAGGCTACACCTTC.

The gene calls are TRBV12-3 or TRBV12-4 and TRBJ2-1, with D possibly TRBD2 on 5 matching bases. V was pared by 7 bases and J by 10 bases, with 14 bases between. The length of the CDR3 is 12 residues. CDR3 residues: CASTPDGGEQFF. In DNA form, the CDR3 reads TGTGCCAGCACCCCGGACGGAGGAGAGCAGTTCTTC.

This clonotype was detected a few times. The chain couples TRBV6-1 to TRBJ1-1; no reliable D call. The CDR3 sequence is 16 residues long. Germline V CDR1 and CDR2: MNHNS, SASEGT. V was clipped by 5 bases and J by 6 bases, with 22 bases between them. The CDR3 nucleotides read TGTGCCAGCAGTTTTCGTGACGGCCGAGGGATGGCTGAAGCTTTCTTT. The encoded protein is CASSFRDGRGMAEAFF.

This clonotype was seen ten or more times. The chain employs TRBV12-3 or TRBV12-4 and TRBJ2-7; weak D call: TRBD1 (6 bases). Trimming pared 6 bases from V and 4 bases from J, leaving 16 bases between. This CDR3 contains 14 residues. This chain's CDR3 is CASSLTAGAYEQYF. The CDR3 DNA reads TGTGCCAGCAGCCTGACGGCAGGGGCGTACGAGCAGTACTTC.

This clonotype was recorded a few times. The CDR3 DNA is TGCAGTGCTAGAGATCTAGCGTCTAGCGGGAGAGATGTGATGCAGTTCTTC. Its translation: CSARDLASSGRDVMQFF. This chain uses TRBV20-1 with TRBJ2-1; the match to TRBD2 covers 10 bases. V shed 0 bases, J shed 12 bases, and the junction held 17 bases outside the gene matches. Germline CDR1 and CDR2: DFQATT and SNEGSKA (reference sequence). The CDR3 runs 17 residues.

The sample holds many counts of this clonotype. The J gene is TRBJ2-1, the V gene TRBV5-1, with 8 positions matching TRBD2. V lost 4 bases and J lost 9; bases outside the gene matches: 15. CDR3 length: 16 amino acids. CDR1 and CDR2 (germline): SGHRS, YFSETQ. CDR3 DNA: TGCGCCAGCAGCCGGGGTGTGGGCGGGAGGACTATTGAGCAGTTCTTC. It codes for CASSRGVGGRTIEQFF.